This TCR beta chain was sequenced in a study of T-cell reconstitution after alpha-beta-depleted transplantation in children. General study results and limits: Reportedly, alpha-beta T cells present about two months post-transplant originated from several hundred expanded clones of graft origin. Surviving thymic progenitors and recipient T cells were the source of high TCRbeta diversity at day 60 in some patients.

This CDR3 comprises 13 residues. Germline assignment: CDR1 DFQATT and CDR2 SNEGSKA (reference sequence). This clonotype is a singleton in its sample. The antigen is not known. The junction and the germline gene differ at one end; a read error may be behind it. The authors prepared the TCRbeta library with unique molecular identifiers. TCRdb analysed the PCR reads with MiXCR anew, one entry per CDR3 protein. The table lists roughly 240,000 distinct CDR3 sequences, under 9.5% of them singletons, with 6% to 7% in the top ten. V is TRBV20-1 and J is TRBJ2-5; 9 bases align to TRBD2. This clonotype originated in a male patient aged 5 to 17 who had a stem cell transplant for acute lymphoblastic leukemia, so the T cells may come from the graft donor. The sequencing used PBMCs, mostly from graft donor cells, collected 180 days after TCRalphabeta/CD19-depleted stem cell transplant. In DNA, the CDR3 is TGCAGTGCCCCCGGGACTAGCCAAGTGACCCAGTACTTC. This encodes CSAPGTSQVTQYF.